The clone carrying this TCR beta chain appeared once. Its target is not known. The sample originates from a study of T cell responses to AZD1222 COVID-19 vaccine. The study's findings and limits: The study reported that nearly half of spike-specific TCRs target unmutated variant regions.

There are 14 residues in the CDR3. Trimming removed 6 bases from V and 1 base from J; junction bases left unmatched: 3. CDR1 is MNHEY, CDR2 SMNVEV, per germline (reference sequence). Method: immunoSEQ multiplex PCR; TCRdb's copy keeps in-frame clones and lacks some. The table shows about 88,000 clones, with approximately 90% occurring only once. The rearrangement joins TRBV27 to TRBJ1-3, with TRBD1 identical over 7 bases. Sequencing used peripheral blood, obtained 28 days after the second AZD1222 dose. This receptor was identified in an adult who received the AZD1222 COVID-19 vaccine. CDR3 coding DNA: TGTGCCAGCAGAGAACAGGGGTCTGGAAACACCATATATTTT. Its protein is CASREQGSGNTIYF.